The text below deals with one TCR beta chain. No antigen is known for it. PCR primers comprised 60 Vbeta and 13 Jbeta primers. Clones were sequenced by immunoSEQ multiplex PCR, and TCRdb holds only the in-frame ones, with some missing. Here the sample spans roughly 250,000 clones, 84% being singletons. The record originates from a study of cytomegalovirus exposure and HLA in healthy donors. Across the study: Tens of millions of unique TCRs from HLA-typed donors made up an early data release. Overall study results and limits: Judged likely to be a sequencing artifact was a cluster of highly shared sequence variants. With DRB1 most and HLA-C fewest, TCR association rates differed between HLA loci in a later analysis.

Germline trimming cut 6 bases from V and 1 base from J; bases unmatched to any gene: 11. Germline V gene sequence: CDR1 MDHEN, CDR2 SYDVKM. This CDR3 has 17 amino acids. The clonotype comes from a woman aged 40-49 years in good health and CMV-seropositive. The rearrangement joins TRBV28 to TRBJ2-7, with 11 nucleotides matching TRBD1. Sequenced: PBMCs. DNA of the CDR3: TGTGCCAGCAGCCTGGGGGGCCGGGACAGGGGGTCCTACGAGCAGTACTTC. It codes for CASSLGGRDRGSYEQYF.